The sequence of this TCR beta chain was determined in a study of neurological immune-mediated disorders. TCRdb analysed the 5' RACE reads with MiXCR anew, one entry per CDR3 protein. Of 50,000 or so distinct CDR3 sequences listed, roughly 26% were seen once; the top ten hold around a quarter. The study built unsorted libraries from 2 million PBMCs kept at -80 C. The sample holds many counts of this clonotype. Unmatched junction bases numbered 11, after V lost 4 bases and J lost 4 bases. This CDR3 has 16 residues. Germline V lookup: CDR1 SEHNR, CDR2 FQNEAQ (reference sequence). The chain is built from TRBV7-9 and TRBJ2-5; 8 bases align to TRBD2. This clonotype was sampled from a woman in her seventies in good health. Sequencing was done on a sample of PBMCs. This CDR3 is CASSWIGTSLGETQYF. CDR3 in DNA: TGTGCCAGCAGCTGGATCGGGACTAGTCTGGGAGAGACCCAGTACTTC.